This record covers a single TCR beta chain. Its specificity is not known. The genomic DNA of each subset was split evenly across several immunoSEQ plates. Here immunoSEQ multiplex PCR was the method, and the copy in TCRdb shows in-frame clones only, minus some. Among some 2,000,000 clones listed, roughly 95% were seen once. The record originates from a study of shared clonotypes between healthy human individuals. Study results and limitations: Among a few donors, approximately 4.6% of naive CD4 clonotypes were found in common. Clonotypes shared by all four sorted-subset donors had higher generation probabilities than non-shared clonotypes.

CD8 cells classed as naive were CD45RO-negative and positively selected for CCR7, excluding terminally differentiated effector memory CD45RA+ cells. There were only Caucasian adults among the donors, and all lived in Nashville, Tennessee. The origin of this receptor is a man aged 18 to 29 in good health. The sample taken for sequencing was naive CD8+ T cells sorted from blood.

The CDR3 sequence: CSVKTSSYEQYF. CDR3 bases: TGCAGCGTTAAAACTAGCTCCTACGAGCAGTACTTC. V and J are TRBV29-1 and TRBJ2-7; D perhaps matches TRBD2 (5 bases). CDR1 is SQVTM and CDR2 is ANQGSEA in the germline V gene. This CDR3 is built from 12 residues. The germline V and J ends were trimmed by 5 bases and 0 bases, with 8 bases remaining between them.